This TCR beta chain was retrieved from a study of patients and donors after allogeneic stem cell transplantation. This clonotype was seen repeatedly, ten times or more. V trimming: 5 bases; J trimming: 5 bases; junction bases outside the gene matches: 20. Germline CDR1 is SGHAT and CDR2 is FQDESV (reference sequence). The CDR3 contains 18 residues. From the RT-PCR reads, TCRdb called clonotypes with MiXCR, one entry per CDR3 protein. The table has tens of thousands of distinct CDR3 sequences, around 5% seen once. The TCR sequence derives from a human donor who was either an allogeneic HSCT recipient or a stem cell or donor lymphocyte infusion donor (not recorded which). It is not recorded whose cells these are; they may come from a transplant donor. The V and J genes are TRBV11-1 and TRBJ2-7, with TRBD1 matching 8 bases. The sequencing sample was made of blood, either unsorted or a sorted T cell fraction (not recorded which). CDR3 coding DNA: TGTGCCAGCAGCGACCTAAAGATTGGAAGGACAGGGCCCAACGAGCAGTACTTC. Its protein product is CASSDLKIGRTGPNEQYF. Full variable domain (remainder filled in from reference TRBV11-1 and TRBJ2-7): EAEVAQSPRYKITEKSQAVAFWCDPISGHATLYWYRQILGQGPELLVQFQDESVVDDSQLPKDRFSAERLKGVDSTLKIQPAELGDSAMYLCASSDLKIGRTGPNEQYFGPGTRLTVT.